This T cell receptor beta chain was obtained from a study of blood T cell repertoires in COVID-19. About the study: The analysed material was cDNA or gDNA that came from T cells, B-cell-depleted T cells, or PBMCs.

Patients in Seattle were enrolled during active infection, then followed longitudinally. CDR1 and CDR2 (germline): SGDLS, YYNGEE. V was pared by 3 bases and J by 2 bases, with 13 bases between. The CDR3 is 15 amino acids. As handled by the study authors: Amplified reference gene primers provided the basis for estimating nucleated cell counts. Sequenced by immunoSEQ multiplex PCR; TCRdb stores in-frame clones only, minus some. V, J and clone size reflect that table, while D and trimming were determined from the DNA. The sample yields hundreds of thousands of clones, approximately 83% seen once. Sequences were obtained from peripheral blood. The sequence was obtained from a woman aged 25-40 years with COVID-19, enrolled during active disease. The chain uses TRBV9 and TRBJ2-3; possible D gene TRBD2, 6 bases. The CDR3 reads CASSARGLYTDTQYF. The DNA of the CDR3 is TGTGCCAGCAGCGCGCGGGGTCTATACACAGATACGCAGTATTTT.